The TCR beta chain under discussion was sequenced for a study of PD-1 blockade in classical Hodgkin lymphoma. Germline V gives CDR1 MDHEN, CDR2 SYDVKM. Trimming shortened V by 4 bases and J by 4 bases, and 7 bases separated the two germline ends. This CDR3 has 12 amino acids. This sample's time point: cycle 4 day 1 (C4D1), after more than five weeks of nivolumab. All patients experienced relapse after autologous stem cell transplantation, and brentuximab vedotin exposure was variable. Patients had relapsed/refractory classical Hodgkin lymphoma with complete response, partial response or progressive disease as best response. Study-wide results and limits: Newly diagnosed patients and complete responders had comparable diversity at baseline. Healthy donors were reported to have higher baseline TCR diversity than newly diagnosed patients. It was CD4+ TCR diversity, not CD8+, that rose significantly by C4D1.

Turning to this clone: Its antigen is not known.

TCRdb's table, derived via immunoSEQ multiplex PCR, lists solely in-frame clones and lacks some. This sample has about 96,000 clones; about 92% occur once, and the top ten carry just under 2%. The sequenced sample was peripheral blood mononuclear cells (PBMCs), obtained before the fourth cycle of nivolumab. V and J are TRBV28 and TRBJ1-2; perhaps TRBD1 as D (6 bases). The TCR sequence derives from a human donor with classical Hodgkin lymphoma. CDR3 loop: CASSSGVYGYTF. CDR3 nucleotides: TGTGCCAGCAGTTCAGGGGTCTATGGCTACACCTTC.